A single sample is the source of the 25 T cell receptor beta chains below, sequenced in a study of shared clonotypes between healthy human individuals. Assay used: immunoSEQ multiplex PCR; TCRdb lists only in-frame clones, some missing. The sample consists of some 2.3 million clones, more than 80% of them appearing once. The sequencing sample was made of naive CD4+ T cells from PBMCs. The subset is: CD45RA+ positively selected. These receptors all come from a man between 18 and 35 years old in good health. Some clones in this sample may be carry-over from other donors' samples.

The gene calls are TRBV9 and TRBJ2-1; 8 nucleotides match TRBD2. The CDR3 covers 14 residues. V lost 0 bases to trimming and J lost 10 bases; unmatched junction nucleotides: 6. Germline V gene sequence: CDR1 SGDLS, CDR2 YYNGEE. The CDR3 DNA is TGTGCCAGCAGCGTAGCGGGAGGGTTCGGGGAGCAGTTCTTC. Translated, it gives CASSVAGGFGEQFF.

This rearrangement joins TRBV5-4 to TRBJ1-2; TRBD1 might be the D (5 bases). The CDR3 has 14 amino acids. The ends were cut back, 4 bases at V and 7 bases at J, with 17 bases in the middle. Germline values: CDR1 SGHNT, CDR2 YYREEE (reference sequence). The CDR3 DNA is TGTGCCAGCAGCCCCGCAACCCTAGGGGTTGGCTACACCTTC. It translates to CASSPATLGVGYTF.

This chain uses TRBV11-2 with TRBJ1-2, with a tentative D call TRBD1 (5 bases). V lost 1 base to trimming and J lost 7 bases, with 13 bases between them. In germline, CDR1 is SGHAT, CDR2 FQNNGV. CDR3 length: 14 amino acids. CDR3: CASSLARGVSGYTF. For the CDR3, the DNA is TGTGCCAGCAGCTTAGCAAGGGGTGTGAGTGGCTACACCTTC.

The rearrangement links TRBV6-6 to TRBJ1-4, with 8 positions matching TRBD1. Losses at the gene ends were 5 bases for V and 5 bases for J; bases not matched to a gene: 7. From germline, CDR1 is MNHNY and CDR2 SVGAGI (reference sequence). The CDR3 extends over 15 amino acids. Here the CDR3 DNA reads TGTGCCAGCAGTCCCCCGGGACAGGAAAATGAAAAACTGTTTTTT. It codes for CASSPPGQENEKLFF.

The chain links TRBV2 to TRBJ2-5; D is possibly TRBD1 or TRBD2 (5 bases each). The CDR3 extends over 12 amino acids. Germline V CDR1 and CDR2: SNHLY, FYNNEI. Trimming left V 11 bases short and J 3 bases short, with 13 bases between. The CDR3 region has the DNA TGTGCCGGCCGGGACCTTAAAGAGACCCAGTACTTC. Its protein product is CAGRDLKETQYF.

The CDR3 region is CASSQDAGSGQPQHF. Written as DNA, the CDR3 is TGTGCCAGCTCGCAGGATGCGGGTTCAGGTCAGCCCCAGCATTTT. This sequence joins TRBV18 and TRBJ1-5; D is unresolved. The CDR3 sequence is 15 residues long. V dropped 6 bases and J dropped 6 bases, with 18 bases sitting between them. The germline CDR1 and CDR2 sequences are KGHSH and LQKENI.

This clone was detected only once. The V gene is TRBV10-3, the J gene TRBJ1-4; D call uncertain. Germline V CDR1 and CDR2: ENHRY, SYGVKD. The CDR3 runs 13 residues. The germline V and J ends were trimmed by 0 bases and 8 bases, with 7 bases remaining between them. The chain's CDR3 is CAISESVGEKLFF. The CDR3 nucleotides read TGTGCCATCAGTGAGTCGGTTGGGGAAAAACTGTTTTTT.

For the CDR3, the DNA is TGTGCCAGCCGTACCTCCGGGACAGGGGGCGAGGCTTTCTTT. This translates into CASRTSGTGGEAFF. The chain carries TRBV28 and TRBJ1-1, with TRBD1 matching over 12 bases. V shed 8 bases and J 11 bases; nucleotides not matched to a gene: 12. Germline-derived CDR1 and CDR2 are MDHEN and SYDVKM. The CDR3 has 14 residues.

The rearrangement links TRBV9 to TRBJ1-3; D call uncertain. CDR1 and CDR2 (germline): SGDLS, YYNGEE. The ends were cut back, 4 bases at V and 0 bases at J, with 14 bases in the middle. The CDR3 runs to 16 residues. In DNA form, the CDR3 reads TGTGCCAGCAGCTCCCGGACGCCACACTCTGGAAACACCATATATTTT. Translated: CASSSRTPHSGNTIYF.

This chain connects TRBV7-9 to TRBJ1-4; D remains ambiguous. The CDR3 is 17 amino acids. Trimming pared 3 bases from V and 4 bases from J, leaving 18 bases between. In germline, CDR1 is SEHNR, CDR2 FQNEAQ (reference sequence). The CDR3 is CASSFPSSGVGNEKLFF. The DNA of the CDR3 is TGTGCCAGCAGCTTCCCCTCGTCGGGCGTGGGTAATGAAAAACTGTTTTTT.

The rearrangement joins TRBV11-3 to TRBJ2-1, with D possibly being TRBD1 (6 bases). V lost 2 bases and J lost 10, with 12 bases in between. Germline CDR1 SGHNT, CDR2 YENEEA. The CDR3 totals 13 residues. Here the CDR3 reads CASSLRDTGEQFF. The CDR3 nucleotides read TGTGCCAGCAGCTTACGGGACACGGGGGAGCAGTTCTTC. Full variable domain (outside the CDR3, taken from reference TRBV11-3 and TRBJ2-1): EAGVVQSPRYKIIEKKQPVAFWCNPISGHNTLYWYLQNLGQGPELLIRYENEEAVDDSQLPKDRFSAERLKGVDSTLKIQPAELGDSAVYLCASSLRDTGEQFFGPGTRLTVL.

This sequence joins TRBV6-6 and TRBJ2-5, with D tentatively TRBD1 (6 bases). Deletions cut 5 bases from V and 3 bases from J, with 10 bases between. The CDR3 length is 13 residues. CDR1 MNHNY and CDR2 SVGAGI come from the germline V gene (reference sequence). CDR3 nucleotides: TGTGCCAGCAGTCCTCCAGGGGAAGAGACCCAGTACTTC. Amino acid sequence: CASSPPGEETQYF.

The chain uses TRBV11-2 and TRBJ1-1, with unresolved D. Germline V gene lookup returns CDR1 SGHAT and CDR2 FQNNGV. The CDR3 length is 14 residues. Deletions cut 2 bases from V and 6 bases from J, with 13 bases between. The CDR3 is CASSLPAERAEAFF. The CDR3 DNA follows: TGTGCCAGCAGCTTACCCGCCGAACGGGCTGAAGCTTTCTTT.

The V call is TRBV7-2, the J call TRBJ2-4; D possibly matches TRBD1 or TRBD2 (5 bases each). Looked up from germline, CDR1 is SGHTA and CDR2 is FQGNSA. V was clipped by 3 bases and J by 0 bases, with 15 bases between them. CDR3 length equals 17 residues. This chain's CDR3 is CASSFNGAVLAKNIQYF. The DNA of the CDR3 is TGTGCCAGCAGCTTCAACGGGGCAGTCCTAGCCAAAAACATTCAGTACTTC.

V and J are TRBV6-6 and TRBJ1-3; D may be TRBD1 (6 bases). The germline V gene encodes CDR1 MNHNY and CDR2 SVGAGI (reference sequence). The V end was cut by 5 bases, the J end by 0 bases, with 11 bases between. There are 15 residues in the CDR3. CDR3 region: CASSMTGASGNTIYF. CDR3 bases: TGTGCCAGCAGTATGACAGGTGCCTCTGGAAACACCATATATTTT.

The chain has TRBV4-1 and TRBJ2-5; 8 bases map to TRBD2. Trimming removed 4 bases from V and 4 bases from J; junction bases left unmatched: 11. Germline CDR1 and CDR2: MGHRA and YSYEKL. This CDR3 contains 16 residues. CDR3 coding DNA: TGCGCCAGCAGCCCCCTTCAAGCGGGAGCGGCAGAGACCCAGTACTTC. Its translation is CASSPLQAGAAETQYF.

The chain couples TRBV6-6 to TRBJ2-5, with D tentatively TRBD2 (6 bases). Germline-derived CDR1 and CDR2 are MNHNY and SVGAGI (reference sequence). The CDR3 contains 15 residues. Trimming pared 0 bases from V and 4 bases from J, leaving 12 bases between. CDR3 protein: CASSYSSLASETQYF. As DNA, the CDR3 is TGTGCCAGCAGTTACTCGAGTCTAGCGTCAGAGACCCAGTACTTC.

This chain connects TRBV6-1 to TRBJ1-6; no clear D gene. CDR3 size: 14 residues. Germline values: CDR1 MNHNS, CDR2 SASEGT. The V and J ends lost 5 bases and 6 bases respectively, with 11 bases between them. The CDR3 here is CASSQPLANSPLHF. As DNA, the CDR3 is TGTGCCAGCAGTCAGCCATTGGCTAATTCACCCCTCCACTTT.

CDR3 nucleotide sequence: TGCGCCAGCAGCCAAGTACAGGTATATCAGCCCCAGCATTTT. Its protein product is CASSQVQVYQPQHF. The chain has TRBV4-1 and TRBJ1-5, with TRBD1 as a possible D gene (5 bases). Germline loops: CDR1 MGHRA, CDR2 YSYEKL. Trimming pared 1 base from V and 5 bases from J, leaving 9 bases between. The CDR3 extends over 14 amino acids.

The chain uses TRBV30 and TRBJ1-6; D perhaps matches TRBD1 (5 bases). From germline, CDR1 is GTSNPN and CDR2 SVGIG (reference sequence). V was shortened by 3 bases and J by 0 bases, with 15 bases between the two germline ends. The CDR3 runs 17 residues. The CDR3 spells CAWRLTAIYSYNSPLHF. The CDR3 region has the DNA TGTGCCTGGAGGCTGACAGCCATTTACTCCTATAATTCACCCCTCCACTTT.

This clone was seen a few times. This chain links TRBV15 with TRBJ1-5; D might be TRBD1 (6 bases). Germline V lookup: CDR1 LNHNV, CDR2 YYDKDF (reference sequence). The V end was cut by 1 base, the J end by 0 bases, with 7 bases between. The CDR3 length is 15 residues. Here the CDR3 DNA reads TGTGCCACCAGCAGAGGACAGGATAGCAATCAGCCCCAGCATTTT. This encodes CATSRGQDSNQPQHF.

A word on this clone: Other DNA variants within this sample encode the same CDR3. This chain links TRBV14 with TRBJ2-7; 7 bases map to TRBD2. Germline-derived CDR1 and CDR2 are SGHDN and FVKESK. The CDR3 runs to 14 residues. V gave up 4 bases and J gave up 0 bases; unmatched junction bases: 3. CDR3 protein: CASSRGRASYEQYF. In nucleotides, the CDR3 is TGTGCCAGCAGCCGGGGGAGGGCCTCCTACGAGCAGTACTTC.

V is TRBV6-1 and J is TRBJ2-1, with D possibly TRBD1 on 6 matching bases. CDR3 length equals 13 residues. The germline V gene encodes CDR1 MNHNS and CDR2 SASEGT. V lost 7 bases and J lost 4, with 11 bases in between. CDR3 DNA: TGTGCCAGCAACAGGGACAATTACAATGAGCAGTTCTTC. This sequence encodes CASNRDNYNEQFF.

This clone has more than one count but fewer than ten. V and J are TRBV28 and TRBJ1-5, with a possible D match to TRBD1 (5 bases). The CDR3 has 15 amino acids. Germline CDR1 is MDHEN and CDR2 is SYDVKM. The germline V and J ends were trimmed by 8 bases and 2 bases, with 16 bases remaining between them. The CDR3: CASGVASGGNQPQHF. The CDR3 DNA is TGTGCCAGCGGTGTTGCCTCGGGGGGCAATCAGCCCCAGCATTTT.

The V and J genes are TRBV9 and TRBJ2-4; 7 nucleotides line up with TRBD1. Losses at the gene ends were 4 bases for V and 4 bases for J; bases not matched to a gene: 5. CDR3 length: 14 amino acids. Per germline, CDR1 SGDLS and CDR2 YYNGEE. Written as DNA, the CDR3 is TGTGCCAGCAGCTACCGGGACAGTAAAAACATTCAGTACTTC. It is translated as CASSYRDSKNIQYF.